This T cell receptor (beta chain) was obtained from a study of neoadjuvant anti-PD-1 for oral cavity cancer. Trimming at V came to 7 bases and at J to 2 bases, leaving 13 bases not matched to a gene. Germline V CDR1 and CDR2: MNHNY, SVGAGI (reference sequence). The CDR3 runs to 16 residues. Sequencing used immunoSEQ multiplex PCR; TCRdb keeps in-frame clones, though not all of them. The table shows 65,000 to 70,000 clones, with less than 90% occurring only once. Time point reported: after neoadjuvant nivolumab, at surgical resection. No culture or expansion preceded analysis of these blood cells. The receptor's source is a person between 40 and 85 years old with oral cavity squamous cell carcinoma. The specimen was PBMCs, collected after nivolumab (anti-PD-1) treatment. The V gene is TRBV6-6, the J gene TRBJ2-7; TRBD2 aligns across 8 bases. The CDR3 region has the DNA TGTGCCAGCAACGAAGGATTAGCGGGACCCCCCTACGAGCAGTACTTC. It codes for CASNEGLAGPPYEQYF.